This record looks at one T cell receptor beta chain sequence and its context. Its matching antigen is unknown. Germline V gives CDR1 SGHTA, CDR2 FQGTGA. The V and J ends lost 1 base and 0 bases respectively, with 7 bases between them. CDR3 length: 15 residues. Profiled with immunoSEQ multiplex PCR; TCRdb holds only in-frame clones, not every one. Of approximately 1,500,000 clones detected, 95% to 97% appear once; the ten largest clones hold about 1.2%. The data derive from a study of shared clonotypes between healthy human individuals. None of the donors, who were healthy HIV-negative adults, had recently had acute infections or vaccinations. Division of CD4+ cells produced a CD45RA+ naive subset and a CD45RA-negative memory subset. Study observations and caveats: What naive subsets generally showed was a larger estimated richness than memory subsets showed.

The chain employs TRBV7-3 and TRBJ2-1, with unresolved D. Specimen: naive CD4+ T cells sorted from blood. Regarding subset: CD45RA+ positively selected. This clonotype originated in a man in his thirties or forties in good health. This CDR3 reads CASSLRTGSYNEQFF. DNA for the CDR3: TGTGCCAGCAGCTTAAGGACCGGCTCCTACAATGAGCAGTTCTTC.